The rows below give T cell receptor beta chains drawn from one sample of a study of blood T cell repertoires in COVID-19. TCRdb's copy holds only in-frame clones and misses some; the assay was immunoSEQ multiplex PCR. The table includes roughly 230,000 clones, 65% to 85% detected once. The specimen sequenced was peripheral blood. Receptor source: a man in his fifties or sixties with active or convalescent COVID-19. Both conserved end residues are part of each CDR3. A D gene is named only where the DNA matches it firmly. Size is omitted from some rows. Given values are once, few, many or a class for expanded clones.

clone size,J gene,V gene,D gene,CDR3 DNA,CDR3 protein
NA,TRBJ2-5,TRBV29-1,TRBD2,TGCAGCGTTCAGGTGTTAGCGGGGGCTCCAGAGACCCAGTACTTC,CSVQVLAGAPETQYF
NA,TRBJ2-7,TRBV7-2,TRBD1,TGTGCCAGCAGCCCTGGGGGAACAGGGGTACGGGAGCAGTACTTC,CASSPGGTGVREQYF
NA,TRBJ1-1,TRBV5-4,TRBD1,TGTGCCAGCAGCTGGGACAGGATGAACACTGAAGCTTTCTTT,CASSWDRMNTEAFF
once,TRBJ2-2,TRBV11-1,TRBD2,TGTGCCAGCAGCTTAAGGACTAGCGTTACCGGGGAGCTGTTTTTT,CASSLRTSVTGELFF
NA,TRBJ1-5,TRBV30,NA,TGTGCCTGGAGTCGGGAATCCAATCAGCCCCAGCATTTT,CAWSRESNQPQHF
NA,TRBJ1-1,TRBV12-3/TRBV12-4,NA,TGTGCCAGCAGCCTCATGGGGGGCACTGAAGCTTTCTTT,CASSLMGGTEAFF
once,TRBJ1-2,TRBV7-8,TRBD1,TGTGCCAGCAGCCGACCGAGGACAGGGGGTGGCTACACCTTC,CASSRPRTGGGYTF
NA,TRBJ1-5,TRBV5-5,NA,TGTGCCAGCAGCTACGACGGGACACATAATCAGCCCCAGCATTTT,CASSYDGTHNQPQHF
once,TRBJ2-3,TRBV9,TRBD2,TGTGCCAGCAGCGTGGCTAGCGGGGGCACAGATACGCAGTATTTT,CASSVASGGTDTQYF
NA,TRBJ2-1,TRBV29-1,NA,TGCAGCGCAGGGACTTCCTACAATGAGCAGTTCTTC,CSAGTSYNEQFF
NA,TRBJ2-1,TRBV5-4,TRBD2,TGTGCCAGCAGCTTGGAACGGCTAGCGGGGGGCTCCTACAATGAGCAGTTCTTC,CASSLERLAGGSYNEQFF
NA,TRBJ1-1,TRBV11-1,TRBD1,TGTGCCAGCAGCCGAGGCCCGACAGGGGTCGACACTGAAGCTTTCTTT,CASSRGPTGVDTEAFF
NA,TRBJ1-5,TRBV30,NA,TGTGCCTGGAGTCGGACGGGGGATCAGCCCCAGCATTTT,CAWSRTGDQPQHF
NA,TRBJ2-7,TRBV20-1,NA,TGCAGTGCTAGTGAGAGTAGCGCTACGGGGGAGCAGTACTTC,CSASESSATGEQYF
NA,TRBJ1-2,TRBV28,TRBD1,TGTGCCAGCACCGCCCGGACAGGAGGCTATGGCTACACCTTC,CASTARTGGYGYTF
NA,TRBJ1-2,TRBV3-1/TRBV3-2,TRBD1,TGTGCCAGCAGCCGAGGACAGGGTAACGGCTACACCTTC,CASSRGQGNGYTF
NA,TRBJ2-5,TRBV27,NA,TGTGCCAGCAGCTACGGACAGTGGGAGACCCAGTACTTC,CASSYGQWETQYF
NA,TRBJ2-1,TRBV4-3,NA,TGCGCCAGCAGCCAGGGGAGTATAGACAATGAGCAGTTCTTC,CASSQGSIDNEQFF
NA,TRBJ2-7,TRBV6-2/TRBV6-3,NA,TGTGCCAGCAGTTACGGCGGCGAGCAGTACTTC,CASSYGGEQYF
few,TRBJ1-1,TRBV11-2,NA,TGTGCCAGCAGCTTAGATCTCACGCGCGGTGAAGCTTTCTTT,CASSLDLTRGEAFF
NA,TRBJ2-4,TRBV28,TRBD2,TGTGCCAGCAGTGCGGGGGGTGCTCAAAACATTCAGTACTTC,CASSAGGAQNIQYF
NA,TRBJ1-1,TRBV7-9,NA,TGTGCCAGCAGCCGGGGGTCAGGGTACACTGAAGCTTTCTTT,CASSRGSGYTEAFF
NA,TRBJ2-6,TRBV19,NA,TGTGCCAGTAGTAATTCGGGGTTTGGGGCCAACGTCCTGACTTTC,CASSNSGFGANVLTF
NA,TRBJ2-5,TRBV30,NA,TGTGCCTGCCGGGACCAAGAGACCCAGTACTTC,CACRDQETQYF
NA,TRBJ2-2,TRBV14,NA,TGTGCCAGCAGCTCAAGGTACAGCACCGGGGAGCTGTTTTTT,CASSSRYSTGELFF
NA,TRBJ2-4,TRBV5-4,TRBD2,TGTGCCAGCAGCTTAGCGGGGGGCCTAGCCAAAAACATTCAGTACTTC,CASSLAGGLAKNIQYF
NA,TRBJ1-2,TRBV12-3/TRBV12-4,TRBD1,TGTGCCAGCGACAGGGCTGTTGGCTATGGCTACACCTTC,CASDRAVGYGYTF
NA,TRBJ2-1,TRBV19,TRBD2,TGTGCCAGTAGTATATCTAGCGGGGGGCTCTCCTACAATGAGCAGTTCTTC,CASSISSGGLSYNEQFF
NA,TRBJ2-2,TRBV7-3,NA,TGTGCCAGCAGCTCGGACTCTACCACCGGGGAGCTGTTTTTT,CASSSDSTTGELFF
NA,TRBJ2-7,TRBV11-2,NA,TGTGCCAGCAGCTTATTAACGGCGGACGAGCAGTACTTC,CASSLLTADEQYF
NA,TRBJ1-2,TRBV6-1,NA,TGTGCCAGCAGTGAAGGCAAGAGAGGCTACACCTTC,CASSEGKRGYTF
NA,TRBJ2-1,TRBV19,TRBD1,TGTGCCAGTAGTGGGCGACAGGGGAGCGGTGAGCAGTTCTTC,CASSGRQGSGEQFF
NA,TRBJ2-1,TRBV7-9,TRBD2,TGTGCCAGCAGCTTTAAGTCGGGGAGGGATGAGCAGTTCTTC,CASSFKSGRDEQFF
NA,TRBJ2-1,TRBV5-1,TRBD2,TGCGCCAGCAGCTTGGGGACTAGCGGGAATGAGCAGTTCTTC,CASSLGTSGNEQFF
NA,TRBJ2-2,TRBV3-1/TRBV3-2,TRBD2,TGTGCCAGCAGCCTAAGCGGGGGGCGGGCCGGGGAGCTGTTTTTT,CASSLSGGRAGELFF
NA,TRBJ2-5,TRBV3-1/TRBV3-2,NA,TGTGCCAGCAGCTTCGCGGGGGCCCAAGAGACCCAGTACTTC,CASSFAGAQETQYF
NA,TRBJ2-3,TRBV5-1,NA,TGCGCCAGCAGTTTGGGGCGCGGAGATACGCAGTATTTT,CASSLGRGDTQYF
NA,TRBJ2-5,TRBV24-1,NA,TGTGCCACCAGTGACCCCCGCCGATCAGGGACCCAGTACTTC,CATSDPRRSGTQYF
few,TRBJ1-6,TRBV6-5,NA,TGTGCCAGCAGTTACAACAGGGCTGCCAATTCACCCCTCCACTTT,CASSYNRAANSPLHF
NA,TRBJ1-2,TRBV18,NA,TGTGCCAGCTCACCACTAGACGGGGGAGGTGGCTACACCTTC,CASSPLDGGGGYTF
NA,TRBJ2-7,TRBV7-2,TRBD2,TGTGCCAGCAGCCAACATGGCGGGGGGGATTACGAGCAGTACTTC,CASSQHGGGDYEQYF
NA,TRBJ1-2,TRBV19,TRBD1,TGTGCCAGTAGTAAAATTTCGGGACAGGGGGTGAGTGGCTACACCTTC,CASSKISGQGVSGYTF
NA,TRBJ2-1,TRBV7-8,TRBD2,TGTGCCAGCAGCTCGTTAGCGGGGGGGTTTTACAATGAGCAGTTCTTC,CASSSLAGGFYNEQFF
NA,TRBJ1-2,TRBV5-1,TRBD1,TGCGCCAGCAGCTTGGGGACAGGGGGCTATGGCTACACCTTC,CASSLGTGGYGYTF
NA,TRBJ2-5,TRBV6-5,NA,TGTGCCAGCAGGGCCTTGGAGACCCAGTACTTC,CASRALETQYF
NA,TRBJ1-1,TRBV12-3/TRBV12-4,TRBD1,TGTGCCAGCAGCCCAGGGGGCGAAGAAGCTTTCTTT,CASSPGGEEAFF